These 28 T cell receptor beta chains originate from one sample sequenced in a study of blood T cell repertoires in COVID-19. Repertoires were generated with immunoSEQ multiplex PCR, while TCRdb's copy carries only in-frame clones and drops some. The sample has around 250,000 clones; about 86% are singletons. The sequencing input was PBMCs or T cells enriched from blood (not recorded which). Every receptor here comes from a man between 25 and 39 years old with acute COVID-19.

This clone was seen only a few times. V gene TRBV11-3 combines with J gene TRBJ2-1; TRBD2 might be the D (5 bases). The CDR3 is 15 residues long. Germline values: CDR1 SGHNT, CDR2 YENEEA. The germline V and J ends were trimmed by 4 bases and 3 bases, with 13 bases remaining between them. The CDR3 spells CASSSVVAGYNEQFF. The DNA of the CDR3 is TGTGCCAGCAGCTCCGTTGTGGCGGGCTACAATGAGCAGTTCTTC.

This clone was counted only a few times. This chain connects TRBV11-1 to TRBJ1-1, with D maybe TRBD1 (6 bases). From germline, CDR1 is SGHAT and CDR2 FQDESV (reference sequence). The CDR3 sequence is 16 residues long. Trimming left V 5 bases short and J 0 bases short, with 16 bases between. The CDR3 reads CASSRKGGALNTEAFF. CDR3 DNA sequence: TGTGCCAGCAGCCGAAAAGGGGGGGCCCTGAACACTGAAGCTTTCTTT.

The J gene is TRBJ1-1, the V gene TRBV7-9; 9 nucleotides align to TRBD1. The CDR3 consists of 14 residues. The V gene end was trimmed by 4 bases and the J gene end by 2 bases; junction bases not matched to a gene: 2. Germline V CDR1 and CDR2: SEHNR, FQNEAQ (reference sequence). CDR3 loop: CASSSDRGNTEAFF. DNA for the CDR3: TGTGCCAGCAGCTCGGACAGGGGAAACACTGAAGCTTTCTTT.

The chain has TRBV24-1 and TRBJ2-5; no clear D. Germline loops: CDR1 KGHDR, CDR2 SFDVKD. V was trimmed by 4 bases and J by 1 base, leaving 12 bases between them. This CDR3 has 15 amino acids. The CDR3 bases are TGTGCCACCAGTGACAATGACTTGGTCCAAGAGACCCAGTACTTC. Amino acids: CATSDNDLVQETQYF.

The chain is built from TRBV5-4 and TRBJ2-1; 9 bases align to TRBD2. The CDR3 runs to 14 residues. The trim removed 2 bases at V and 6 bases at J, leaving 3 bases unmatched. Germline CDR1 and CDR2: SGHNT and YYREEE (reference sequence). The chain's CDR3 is CASSLAGGLNEQFF. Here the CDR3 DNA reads TGTGCCAGCAGCTTAGCGGGGGGTCTCAATGAGCAGTTCTTC.

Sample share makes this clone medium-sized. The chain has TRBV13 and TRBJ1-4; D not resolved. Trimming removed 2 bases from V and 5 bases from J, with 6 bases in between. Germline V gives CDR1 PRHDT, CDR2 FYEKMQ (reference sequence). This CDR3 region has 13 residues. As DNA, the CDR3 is TGTGCCAGCAGCTTACAGCGGAATGAAAAACTGTTTTTT. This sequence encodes CASSLQRNEKLFF.

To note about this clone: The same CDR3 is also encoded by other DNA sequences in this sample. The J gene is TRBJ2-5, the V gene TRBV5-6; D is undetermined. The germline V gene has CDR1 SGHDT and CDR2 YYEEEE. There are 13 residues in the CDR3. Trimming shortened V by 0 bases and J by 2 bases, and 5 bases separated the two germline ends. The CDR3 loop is CASSLGQQETQYF. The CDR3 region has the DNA TGTGCCAGCAGCTTGGGACAACAAGAGACCCAGTACTTC.

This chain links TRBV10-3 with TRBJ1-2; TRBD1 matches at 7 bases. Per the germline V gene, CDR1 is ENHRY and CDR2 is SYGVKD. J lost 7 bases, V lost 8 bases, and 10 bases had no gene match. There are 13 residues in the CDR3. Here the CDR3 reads CAILQTTGTGYTF. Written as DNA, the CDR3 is TGTGCCATCCTTCAAACGACAGGGACTGGCTACACCTTC.

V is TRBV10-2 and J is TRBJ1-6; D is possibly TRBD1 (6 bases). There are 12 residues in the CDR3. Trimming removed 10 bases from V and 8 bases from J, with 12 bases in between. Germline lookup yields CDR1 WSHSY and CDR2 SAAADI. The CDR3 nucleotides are TGCGCCACCGCGACAGGCGATTCACCCCTCCACTTT. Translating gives CATATGDSPLHF.

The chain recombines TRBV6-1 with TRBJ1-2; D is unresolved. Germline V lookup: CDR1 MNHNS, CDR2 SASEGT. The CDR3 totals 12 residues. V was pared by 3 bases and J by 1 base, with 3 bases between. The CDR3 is CASSDSNYGYTF. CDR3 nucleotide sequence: TGTGCCAGCAGTGACAGTAACTATGGCTACACCTTC.

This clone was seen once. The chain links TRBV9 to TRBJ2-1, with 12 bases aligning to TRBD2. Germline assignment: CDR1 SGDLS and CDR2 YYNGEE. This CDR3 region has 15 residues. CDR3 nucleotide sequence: TGTGGAGGACTAGCGGGAATGTCAGGTAGGAATGAGCAGTTCTTC. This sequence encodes CGGLAGMSGRNEQFF. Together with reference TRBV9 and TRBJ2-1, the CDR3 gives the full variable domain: DSGVTQTPKHLITATGQRVTLRCSPRSGDLSVYWYQQSLDQGLQFLIQYYNGEERAKGNILERFSAQQFPDLHSELNLSSLELGDSALYFCGGLAGMSGRNEQFFGPGTRLTVL.

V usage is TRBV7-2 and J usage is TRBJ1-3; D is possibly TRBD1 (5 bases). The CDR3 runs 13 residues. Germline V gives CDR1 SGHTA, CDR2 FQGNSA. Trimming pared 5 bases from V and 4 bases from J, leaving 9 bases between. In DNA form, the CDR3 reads TGTGCCAGCAGCGCATCAGGGGGAAACACCATATATTTT. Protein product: CASSASGGNTIYF.

CDR3 sequence reads: CASREKKGTVNSPLHF. The CDR3 coding sequence is TGTGCCAGCAGAGAAAAAAAAGGGACAGTCAATTCACCCCTCCACTTT. The genes are TRBV6-1 and TRBJ1-6; 7 bases fit TRBD1. The germline V gene has CDR1 MNHNS and CDR2 SASEGT. The CDR3 length is 16 residues. V lost 6 bases to trimming and J lost 7 bases; unmatched junction nucleotides: 12.

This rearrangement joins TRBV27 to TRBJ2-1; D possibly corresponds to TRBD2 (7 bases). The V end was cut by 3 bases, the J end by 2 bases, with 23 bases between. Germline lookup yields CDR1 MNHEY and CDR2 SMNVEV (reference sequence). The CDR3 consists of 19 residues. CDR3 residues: CASSLRGRAGNPPYNEQFF. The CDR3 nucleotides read TGTGCCAGCAGTTTGAGGGGGAGGGCCGGGAATCCCCCCTACAATGAGCAGTTCTTC.

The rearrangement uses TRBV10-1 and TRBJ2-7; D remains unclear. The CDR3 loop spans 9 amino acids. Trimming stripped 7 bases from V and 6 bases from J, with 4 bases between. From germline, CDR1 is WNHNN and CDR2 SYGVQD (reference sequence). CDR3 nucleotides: TGCGCCAGCAACGGCGAGCAGTACGTC. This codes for CASNGEQYV.

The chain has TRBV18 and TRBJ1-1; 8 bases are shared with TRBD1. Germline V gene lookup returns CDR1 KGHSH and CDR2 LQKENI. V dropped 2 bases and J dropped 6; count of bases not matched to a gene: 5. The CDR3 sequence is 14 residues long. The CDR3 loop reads CASSPTQGVAEAFF. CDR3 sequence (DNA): TGTGCCAGCTCACCAACACAGGGGGTGGCTGAAGCTTTCTTT.

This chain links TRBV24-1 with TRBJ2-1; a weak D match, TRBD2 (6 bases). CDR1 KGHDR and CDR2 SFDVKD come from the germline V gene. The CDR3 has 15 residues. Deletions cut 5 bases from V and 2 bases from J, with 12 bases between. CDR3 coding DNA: TGTGCCACCAGTGTTAGGTGGGGGGCCTACAATGAGCAGTTCTTC. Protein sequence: CATSVRWGAYNEQFF.

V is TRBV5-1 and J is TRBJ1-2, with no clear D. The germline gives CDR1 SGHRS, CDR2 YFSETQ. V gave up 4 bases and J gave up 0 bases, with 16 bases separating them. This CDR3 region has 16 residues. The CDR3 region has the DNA TGCGCCAGCAGCCCGGCACCTGGAGACTCTAACTATGGCTACACCTTC. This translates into CASSPAPGDSNYGYTF. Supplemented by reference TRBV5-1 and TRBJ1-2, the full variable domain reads KAGVTQTPRYLIKTRGQQVTLSCSPISGHRSVSWYQQTPGQGLQFLFEYFSETQRNKGNFPGRFSGRQFSNSRSEMNVSTLELGDSALYLCASSPAPGDSNYGYTFGSGTRLTVV.

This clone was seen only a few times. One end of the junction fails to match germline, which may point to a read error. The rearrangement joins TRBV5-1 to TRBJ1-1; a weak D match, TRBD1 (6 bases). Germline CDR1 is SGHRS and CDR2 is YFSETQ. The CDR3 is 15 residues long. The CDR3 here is CASSTKQGLNTEAFF. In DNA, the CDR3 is TGTGCCAGCAGCACCAAACAGGGCCTGAACACTGAAGCTTTCTTT.

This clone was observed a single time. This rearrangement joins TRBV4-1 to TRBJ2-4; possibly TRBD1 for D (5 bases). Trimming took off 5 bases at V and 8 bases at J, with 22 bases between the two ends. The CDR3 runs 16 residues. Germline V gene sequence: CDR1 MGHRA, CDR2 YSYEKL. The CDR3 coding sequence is TGCGCCAGCAGCGTAGATAGGGGCCTGAGTGGTGACATTCAGTACTTC. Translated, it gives CASSVDRGLSGDIQYF.

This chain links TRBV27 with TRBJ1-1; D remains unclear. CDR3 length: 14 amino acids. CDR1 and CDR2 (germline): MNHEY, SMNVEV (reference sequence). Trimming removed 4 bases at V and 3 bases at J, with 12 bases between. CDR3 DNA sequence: TGTGCCAGCAGTTATCTCTCGGGAGACACTGAAGCTTTCTTT. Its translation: CASSYLSGDTEAFF.

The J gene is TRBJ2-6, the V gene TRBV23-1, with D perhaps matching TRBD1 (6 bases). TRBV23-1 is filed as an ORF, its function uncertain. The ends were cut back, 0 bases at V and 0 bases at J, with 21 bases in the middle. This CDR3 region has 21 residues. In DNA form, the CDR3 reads TGCGCCAGCAGTCAATCGAACTACCGGACAGCGCAGTGCTCTGGGGCCAACGTCCTGACTTTC. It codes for CASSQSNYRTAQCSGANVLTF.

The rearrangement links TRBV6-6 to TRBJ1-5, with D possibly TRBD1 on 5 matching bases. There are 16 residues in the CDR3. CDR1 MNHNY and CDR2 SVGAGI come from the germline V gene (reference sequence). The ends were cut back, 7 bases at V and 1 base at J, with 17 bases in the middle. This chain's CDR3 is CASNDWGEGSNQPQHF. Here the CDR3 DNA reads TGTGCCAGCAACGATTGGGGGGAGGGCAGCAATCAGCCCCAGCATTTT.

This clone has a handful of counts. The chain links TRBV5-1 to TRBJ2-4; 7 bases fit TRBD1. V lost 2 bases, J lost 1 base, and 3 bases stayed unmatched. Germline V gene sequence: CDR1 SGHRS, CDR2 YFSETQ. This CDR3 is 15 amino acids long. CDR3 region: CASSFIQGAKNIQYF. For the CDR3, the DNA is TGCGCCAGCAGCTTCATACAGGGGGCCAAAAACATTCAGTACTTC.

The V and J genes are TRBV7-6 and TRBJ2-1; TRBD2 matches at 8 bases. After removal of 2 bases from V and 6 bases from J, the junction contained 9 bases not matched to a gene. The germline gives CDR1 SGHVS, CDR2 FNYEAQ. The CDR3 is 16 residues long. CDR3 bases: TGTGCCAGCAGCTTATCCCCAGCGGGAGTGCCCAATGAGCAGTTCTTC. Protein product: CASSLSPAGVPNEQFF.

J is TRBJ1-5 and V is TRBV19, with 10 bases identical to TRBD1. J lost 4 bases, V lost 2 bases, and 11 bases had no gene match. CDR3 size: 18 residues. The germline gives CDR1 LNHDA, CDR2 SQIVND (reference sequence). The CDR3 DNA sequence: TGTGCCAGTAGTATACCCAAGGACAGGGGGTCTCGGAATCAGCCCCAGCATTTT. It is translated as CASSIPKDRGSRNQPQHF.

CDR3 in amino acids: CASSARDRLNTEAFF. The DNA for the CDR3 is TGTGCCAGTAGTGCTCGGGACAGATTGAACACTGAAGCTTTCTTT. This chain connects TRBV19 to TRBJ1-1, with 7 bases identical to TRBD1. The CDR3 is made up of 15 amino acids. J lost 0 bases, V lost 5 bases, and 6 bases had no gene match. The V gene's germline CDR1 is LNHDA and CDR2 SQIVND (reference sequence).

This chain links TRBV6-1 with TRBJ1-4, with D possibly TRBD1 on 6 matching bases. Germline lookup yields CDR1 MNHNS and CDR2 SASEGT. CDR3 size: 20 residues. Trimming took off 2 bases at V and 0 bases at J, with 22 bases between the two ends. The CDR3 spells CASSEIFLQGPSATNEKLFF. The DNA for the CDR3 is TGTGCCAGCAGTGAAATATTTCTACAGGGTCCCTCTGCAACTAATGAAAAACTGTTTTTT.